This T cell receptor (beta chain) was observed in a study of metastatic and nonmetastatic thyroid tumors. Study-level background: Across peripheral blood and tumor or nodule tissue samples taken from malignant and benign thyroid patients, the repertoires were compared with one another.

With 6 bases removed from V and 3 bases from J, the gap between germline ends came to 11 bases. The CDR3 runs to 14 residues. Germline CDR1 and CDR2: MNHNS and SASEGT. Each patient went into thyroid surgery without having received any treatment. Comments on this clone: Its antigen remains unknown. A read error may explain this, as a much larger clone is one base away. Other DNA sequences from this sample encode an identical CDR3 as well.

As handled by the study authors: A distant-metastasis classifier for papillary thyroid cancer was built using CDR3 differences across clinicopathological groups. MiXCR re-clonotyped the PCR reads for TCRdb. The V and J calls come from TCRdb's annotation, not from the publication. Of 100,000 or so clones in the sample, around 14% are singletons; the top ten hold about 3.9%. Findings and limits, study-wide: Patients with malignant thyroid tumors reportedly had significantly higher TCR beta diversity than those with benign nodules, in blood and tumor.

The sequence came from a female donor with papillary thyroid cancer or a benign thyroid nodule (not recorded which). Some clones in this sample may be carry-over from other donors' samples. Sample: blood. The genes are TRBV6-1 and TRBJ2-2; tentative D call: TRBD1 (5 bases). CDR3 region: CASSQGDHTGELFF. DNA for the CDR3: TGTGCCAGCAGCCAGGGTGACCACACCGGGGAGCTGTTTTTT.